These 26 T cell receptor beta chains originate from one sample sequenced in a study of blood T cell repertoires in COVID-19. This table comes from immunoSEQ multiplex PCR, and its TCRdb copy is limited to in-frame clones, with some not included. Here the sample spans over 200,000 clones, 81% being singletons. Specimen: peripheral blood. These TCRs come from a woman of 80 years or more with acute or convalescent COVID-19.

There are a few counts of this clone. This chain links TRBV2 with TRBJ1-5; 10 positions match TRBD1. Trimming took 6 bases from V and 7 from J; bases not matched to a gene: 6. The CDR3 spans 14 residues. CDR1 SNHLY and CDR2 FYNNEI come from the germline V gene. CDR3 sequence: CASSDRGLGQPQHF. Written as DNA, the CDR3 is TGTGCCAGCAGCGACAGGGGGCTTGGACAGCCCCAGCATTTT.

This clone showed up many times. CDR3 sequence (DNA): TGTGCCAGCAGTGCGCTACAGGGTAGGTTTGGCACTGAAGCTTTCTTT. It is translated as CASSALQGRFGTEAFF. This chain links TRBV27 with TRBJ1-1; the D gene is possibly TRBD1 (6 bases). Germline V lookup: CDR1 MNHEY, CDR2 SMNVEV (reference sequence). The CDR3 contains 16 residues. V dropped 5 bases and J dropped 4 bases, with 20 bases sitting between them.

The CDR3 sequence: CASSYTNRGANSPLHF. CDR3 DNA sequence: TGTGCCAGCAGTTACACTAACAGGGGGGCAAATTCACCCCTCCACTTT. This rearrangement joins TRBV6-5 to TRBJ1-6, with 8 bases lining up with TRBD1. Germline V gene data show CDR1 as MNHEY and CDR2 as SVGAGI. CDR3 length equals 16 residues. The V segment lost 2 bases and the J segment 7 bases; nucleotides outside the gene matches: 7.

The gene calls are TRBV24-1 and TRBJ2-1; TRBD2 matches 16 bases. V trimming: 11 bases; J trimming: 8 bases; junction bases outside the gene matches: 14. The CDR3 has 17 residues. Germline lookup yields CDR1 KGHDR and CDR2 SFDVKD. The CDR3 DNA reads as TGTGCCATATCTGACGCTCCGGGACTAGCGGGAGGGGATGAGCAGTTCTTC. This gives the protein CAISDAPGLAGGDEQFF.

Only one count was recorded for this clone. In DNA form, the CDR3 reads TGCAGTGCTAGTCGCAGGTTGAACAATGAAAAACTGTTTTTT. Translating it yields CSASRRLNNEKLFF. J is TRBJ1-4 and V is TRBV20-1, with D hard to call. Germline-derived CDR1 and CDR2 are DFQATT and SNEGSKA (reference sequence). The V end lost 3 bases, the J end lost 5 bases, and 13 bases lay between the germline ends. CDR3 length: 14 amino acids.

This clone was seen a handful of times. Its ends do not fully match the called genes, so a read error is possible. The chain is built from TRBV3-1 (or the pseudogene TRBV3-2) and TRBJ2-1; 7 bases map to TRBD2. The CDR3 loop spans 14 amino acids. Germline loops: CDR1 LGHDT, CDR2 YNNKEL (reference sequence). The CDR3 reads CASSQDQQAGTNIF. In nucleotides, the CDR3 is TGTGCCAGCAGCCAAGATCAGCAGGCAGGGACTAATATCTTC.

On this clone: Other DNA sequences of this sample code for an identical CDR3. The CDR3 DNA sequence: TGTGCCACCAGCAGAGAGGCGGGTTCCGGCAATCAGCCCCAGCATTTT. Its translation is CATSREAGSGNQPQHF. The rearrangement links TRBV15 to TRBJ1-5; D call uncertain. This CDR3 is built from 16 residues. From germline, CDR1 is LNHNV and CDR2 YYDKDF (reference sequence). V shed 0 bases and J shed 2 bases, with 11 bases lying between them.

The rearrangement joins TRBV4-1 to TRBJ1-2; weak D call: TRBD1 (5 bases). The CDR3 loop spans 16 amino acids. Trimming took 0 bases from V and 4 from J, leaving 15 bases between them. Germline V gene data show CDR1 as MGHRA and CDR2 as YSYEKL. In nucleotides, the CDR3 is TGCGCCAGCAGCCAAGATCACCAACCCCAGGGCTATGGCTACACCTTC. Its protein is CASSQDHQPQGYGYTF.

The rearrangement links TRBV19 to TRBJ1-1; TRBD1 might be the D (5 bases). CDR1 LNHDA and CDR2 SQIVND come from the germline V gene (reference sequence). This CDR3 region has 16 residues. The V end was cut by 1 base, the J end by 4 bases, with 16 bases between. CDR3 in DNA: TGTGCCAGTAGTATAGGACCATCCAGGGTGGTCACTGAAGCTTTCTTT. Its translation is CASSIGPSRVVTEAFF.

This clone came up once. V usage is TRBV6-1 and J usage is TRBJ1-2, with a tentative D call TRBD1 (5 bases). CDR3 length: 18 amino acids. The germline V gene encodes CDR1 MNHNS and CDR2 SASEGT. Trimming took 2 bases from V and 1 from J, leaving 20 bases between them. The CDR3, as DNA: TGTGCCAGCAGTGAAACCTGGGCGGGACTGGGGTTTAACTATGGCTACACCTTC. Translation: CASSETWAGLGFNYGYTF.

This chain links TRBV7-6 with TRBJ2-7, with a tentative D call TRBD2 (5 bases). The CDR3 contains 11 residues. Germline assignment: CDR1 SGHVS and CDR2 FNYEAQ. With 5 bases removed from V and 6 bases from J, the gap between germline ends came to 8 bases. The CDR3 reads CASSERAEQYF. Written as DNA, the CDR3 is TGTGCCAGCAGCGAGAGGGCCGAGCAGTACTTC.

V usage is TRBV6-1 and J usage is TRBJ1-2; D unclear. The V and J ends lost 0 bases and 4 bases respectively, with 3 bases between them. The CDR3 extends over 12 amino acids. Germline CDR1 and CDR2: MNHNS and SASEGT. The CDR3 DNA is TGTGCCAGCAGTGAAGCCCTCTATGGCTACACCTTC. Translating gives CASSEALYGYTF.

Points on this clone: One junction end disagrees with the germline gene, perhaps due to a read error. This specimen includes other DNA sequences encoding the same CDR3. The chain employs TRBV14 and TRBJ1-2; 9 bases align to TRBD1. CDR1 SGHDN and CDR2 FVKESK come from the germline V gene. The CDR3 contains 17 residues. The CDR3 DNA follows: TGTGCCAGCAGCCCTACCGGGACAGGGACCCCTTACTATGGTTACACCTTC. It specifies CASSPTGTGTPYYGYTF.

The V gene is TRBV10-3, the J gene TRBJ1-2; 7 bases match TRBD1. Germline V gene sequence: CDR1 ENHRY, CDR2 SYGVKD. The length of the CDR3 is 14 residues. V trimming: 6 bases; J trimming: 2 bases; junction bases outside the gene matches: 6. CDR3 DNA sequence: TGTGCCATCAGGGAACCGGGACAGAACTATGGCTACACCTTC. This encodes CAIREPGQNYGYTF.

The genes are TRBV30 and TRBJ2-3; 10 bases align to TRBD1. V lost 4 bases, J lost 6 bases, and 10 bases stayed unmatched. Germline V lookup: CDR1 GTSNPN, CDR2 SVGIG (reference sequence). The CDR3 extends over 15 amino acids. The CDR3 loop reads CAWTRWDRGRDTQYF. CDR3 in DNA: TGTGCCTGGACCCGGTGGGACAGGGGAAGGGATACGCAGTATTTT.

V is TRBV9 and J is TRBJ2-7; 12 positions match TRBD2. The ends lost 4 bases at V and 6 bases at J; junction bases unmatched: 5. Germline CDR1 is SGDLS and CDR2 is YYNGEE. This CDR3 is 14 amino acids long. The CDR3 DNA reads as TGTGCCAGCAGCCCTAGCGGGAGGGGGACCGAGCAGTACTTC. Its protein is CASSPSGRGTEQYF.

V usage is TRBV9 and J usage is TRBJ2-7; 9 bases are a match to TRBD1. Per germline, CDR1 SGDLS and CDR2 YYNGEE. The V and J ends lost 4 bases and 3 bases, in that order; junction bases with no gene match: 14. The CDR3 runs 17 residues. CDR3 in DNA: TGTGCCAGCAGCCCCGGACAGGGGCTTTTTGAGGGCTACGAGCAGTACTTC. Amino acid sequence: CASSPGQGLFEGYEQYF. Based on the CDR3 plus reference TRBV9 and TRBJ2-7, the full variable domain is DSGVTQTPKHLITATGQRVTLRCSPRSGDLSVYWYQQSLDQGLQFLIQYYNGEERAKGNILERFSAQQFPDLHSELNLSSLELGDSALYFCASSPGQGLFEGYEQYFGPGTRLTVT.

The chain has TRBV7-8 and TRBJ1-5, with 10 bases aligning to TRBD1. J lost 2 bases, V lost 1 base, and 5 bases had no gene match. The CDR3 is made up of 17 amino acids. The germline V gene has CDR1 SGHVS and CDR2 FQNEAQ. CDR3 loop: CASSLVVGTGGNQPQHF. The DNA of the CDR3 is TGTGCCAGCAGCTTAGTCGTCGGGACAGGGGGCAATCAGCCCCAGCATTTT.

CDR3 DNA: TGCAGCGCCGGGACAGGGGGCGATGGCTACACCTTC. Protein product: CSAGTGGDGYTF. The rearrangement uses TRBV29-1 and TRBJ1-2, with TRBD1 matching over 12 bases. CDR1 and CDR2 from the germline V gene are SQVTM and ANQGSEA. The junction had 3 bases not matched to a gene; V was cut back by 7 bases and J by 6 bases. There are 12 residues in the CDR3.

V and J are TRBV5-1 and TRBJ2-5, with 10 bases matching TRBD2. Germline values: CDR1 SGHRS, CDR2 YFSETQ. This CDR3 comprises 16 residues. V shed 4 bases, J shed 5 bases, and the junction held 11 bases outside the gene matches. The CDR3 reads CASSGSGRAAVETQYF. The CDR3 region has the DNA TGCGCCAGCAGCGGCAGCGGGAGGGCCGCGGTGGAGACCCAGTACTTC.

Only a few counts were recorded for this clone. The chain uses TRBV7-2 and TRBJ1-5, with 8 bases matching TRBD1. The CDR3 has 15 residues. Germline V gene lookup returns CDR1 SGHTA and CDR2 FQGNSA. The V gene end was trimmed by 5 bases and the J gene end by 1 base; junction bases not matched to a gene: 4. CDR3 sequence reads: CASSPWTGSNQPQHF. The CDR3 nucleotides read TGTGCCAGCAGCCCCTGGACAGGGAGCAATCAGCCCCAGCATTTT.

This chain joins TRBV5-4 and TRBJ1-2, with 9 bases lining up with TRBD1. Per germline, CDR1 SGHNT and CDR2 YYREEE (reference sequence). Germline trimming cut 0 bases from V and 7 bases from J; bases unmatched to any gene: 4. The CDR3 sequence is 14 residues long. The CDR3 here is CASSLGDRESGYTF. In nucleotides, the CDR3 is TGTGCCAGCAGCTTGGGGGACAGGGAAAGTGGCTACACCTTC.

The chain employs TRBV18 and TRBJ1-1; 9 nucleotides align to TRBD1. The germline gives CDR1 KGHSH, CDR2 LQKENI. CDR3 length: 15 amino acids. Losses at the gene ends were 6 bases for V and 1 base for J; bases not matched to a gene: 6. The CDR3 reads CASSGDRGANTEAFF. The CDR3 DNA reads TGTGCCAGCTCGGGCGACAGGGGGGCGAACACTGAAGCTTTCTTT.

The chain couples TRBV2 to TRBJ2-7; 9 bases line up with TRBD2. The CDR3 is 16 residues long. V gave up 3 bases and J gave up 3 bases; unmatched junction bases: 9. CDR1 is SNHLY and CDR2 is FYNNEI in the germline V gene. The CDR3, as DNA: TGTGCCAGCAGTGAGGACGGTAGCGGGAGATTCTACGAGCAGTACTTC. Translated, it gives CASSEDGSGRFYEQYF. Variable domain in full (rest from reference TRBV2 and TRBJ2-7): EPEVTQTPSHQVTQMGQEVILRCVPISNHLYFYWYRQILGQKVEFLVSFYNNEISEKSEIFDDQFSVERPDGSNFTLKIRSTKLEDSAMYFCASSEDGSGRFYEQYFGPGTRLTVT.

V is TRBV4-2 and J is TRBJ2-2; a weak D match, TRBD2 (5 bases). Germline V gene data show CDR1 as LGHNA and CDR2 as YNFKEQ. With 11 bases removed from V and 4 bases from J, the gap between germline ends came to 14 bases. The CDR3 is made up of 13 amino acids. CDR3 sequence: CAFGRAGTGELFF. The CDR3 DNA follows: TGTGCCTTTGGGCGGGCGGGCACCGGGGAGCTGTTTTTT.

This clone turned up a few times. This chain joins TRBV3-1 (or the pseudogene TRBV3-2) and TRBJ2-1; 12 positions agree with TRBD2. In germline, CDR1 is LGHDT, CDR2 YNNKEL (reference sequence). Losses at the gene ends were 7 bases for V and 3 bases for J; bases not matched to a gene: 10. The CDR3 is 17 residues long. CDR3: CASTSTSGRGLYNEQFF. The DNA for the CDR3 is TGTGCCAGCACCTCGACTAGCGGGAGAGGACTCTACAATGAGCAGTTCTTC.